This T cell receptor beta chain derives from a study of human T cells and chemical hapten exposure. Study-level results: High-frequency TCRs, those above 1 in 1000, stayed the same after DPC sensitization.

Individual cDNA molecules in this library carried unique molecular identifiers. TCRdb used MiXCR to reprocess the RACE reads, holding one entry per CDR3 protein. The table records 45,000 or so distinct CDR3 sequences, 4.4% of them present only once. This clonotype has a count of ten or more. Its cognate antigen is unknown. As for time point: healthy volunteer bleed at 2 weeks. Total RNA was isolated from whole blood that had not been fractionated. Trimming left V 3 bases short and J 7 bases short, with 7 bases between. Per germline, CDR1 SQVTM and CDR2 ANQGSEA. The length of the CDR3 is 11 residues. The receptor comes from a human donor in good health. Some clones in this sample may be carry-over from other donors' samples. This chain connects TRBV29-1 to TRBJ1-5; D unclear. Sequencing was done on a sample of whole blood. This CDR3 is CSVDKGQPQHF. The CDR3 DNA follows: TGCAGCGTTGATAAAGGCCAGCCCCAGCATTTT.